Listed here are 28 T cell receptor beta chains from one sample, sequenced in a study of cytomegalovirus exposure and HLA in healthy donors. The assay was immunoSEQ multiplex PCR, and TCRdb's table has in-frame clones only and misses some. The repertoire includes over 200,000 clones, over 75% of them detected once, and about 2% sits in the top ten. Sample: PBMCs. The receptor set was obtained from a woman aged 18-29 years in good health and CMV-seropositive.

The chain has TRBV2 and TRBJ2-2; possibly TRBD2 for D (5 bases). Trimming took 4 bases from V and 0 from J, leaving 6 bases between them. Germline CDR1 is SNHLY and CDR2 is FYNNEI. The CDR3 is 14 amino acids. CDR3 amino acids: CASSALANTGELFF. In nucleotides, the CDR3 is TGTGCCAGCAGTGCACTAGCGAACACCGGGGAGCTGTTTTTT.

This clone was seen once. J is TRBJ2-7 and V is TRBV9; D is possibly TRBD1 (5 bases). The CDR3 has 14 amino acids. V was clipped by 4 bases and J by 2 bases, with 13 bases between them. The germline CDR1 and CDR2 sequences are SGDLS and YYNGEE. In DNA, the CDR3 is TGTGCCAGCAGCCCCCTTACGACAGCCTACGAGCAGTACTTC. This encodes CASSPLTTAYEQYF.

The chain joins TRBV4-1 to TRBJ2-1; 8 bases are shared with TRBD1. V shed 4 bases and J 4 bases; nucleotides not matched to a gene: 6. This CDR3 is built from 15 residues. Per germline, CDR1 MGHRA and CDR2 YSYEKL. The CDR3 region is CASSPQGAAYNEQFF. CDR3 coding DNA: TGCGCCAGCAGCCCCCAGGGGGCCGCTTACAATGAGCAGTTCTTC.

This chain connects TRBV6-5 to TRBJ2-7; no clear D. Germline V gene sequence: CDR1 MNHEY, CDR2 SVGAGI. V was pared by 6 bases and J by 3 bases, with 15 bases between. The CDR3 loop spans 14 amino acids. CDR3 nucleotides: TGTGCCAGCAGAAGAGGTTCAGAGAACTACGAGCAGTACTTC. It encodes CASRRGSENYEQYF.

The chain recombines TRBV4-2 with TRBJ2-7, with 8 positions matching TRBD2. The ends lost 3 bases at V and 0 bases at J; junction bases unmatched: 10. This CDR3 has 17 residues. Germline loops: CDR1 LGHNA, CDR2 YNFKEQ. In DNA, the CDR3 is TGTGCCAGCAGCCAGGGGGAGGGACTAGAAAGCTCCTACGAGCAGTACTTC. It is translated as CASSQGEGLESSYEQYF.

This clone was observed once. This chain uses TRBV29-1 with TRBJ1-2, with D possibly matching TRBD1 (5 bases). Trimming cost V 7 bases and J 0 bases, with 12 bases left between them. Germline V CDR1 and CDR2: SQVTM, ANQGSEA. The CDR3 spans 13 residues. This CDR3 reads CSALGGANYGYTF. For the CDR3, the DNA is TGCAGCGCCCTCGGGGGGGCTAACTATGGCTACACCTTC.

This chain joins TRBV6-1 and TRBJ2-5, with TRBD1 matching over 9 bases. The ends lost 8 bases at V and 3 bases at J; junction bases unmatched: 7. The CDR3 is 14 residues long. Germline CDR1 MNHNS, CDR2 SASEGT. CDR3 sequence reads: CASFPGTGKETQYF. CDR3 bases: TGTGCCAGCTTTCCCGGGACAGGGAAAGAGACCCAGTACTTC.

The genes are TRBV9 and TRBJ1-4; 7 nucleotides align to TRBD1. Germline V gene data show CDR1 as SGDLS and CDR2 as YYNGEE. V lost 0 bases to trimming and J lost 7 bases; unmatched junction nucleotides: 9. CDR3 size: 16 residues. CDR3 region: CASSVGRGQSAEKLFF. The CDR3 bases are TGTGCCAGCAGCGTAGGGAGGGGGCAGTCCGCTGAAAAACTGTTTTTT.

The rearrangement links TRBV5-1 to TRBJ2-1, with TRBD2 as a possible D gene (6 bases). The CDR3 contains 15 residues. Germline CDR1 is SGHRS and CDR2 is YFSETQ. V gave up 3 bases and J gave up 1 base, with 11 bases separating them. The CDR3 DNA reads as TGCGCCAGCAGCTCGGCTGGGGGGTCCTACAATGAGCAGTTCTTC. This translates into CASSSAGGSYNEQFF.

J is TRBJ1-5 and V is TRBV11-2; 8 positions agree with TRBD1. The CDR3 has 16 residues. J gave up 6 bases and V 1 base, and 8 bases lay outside the gene matches. The germline CDR1 and CDR2 sequences are SGHAT and FQNNGV. Here the CDR3 DNA reads TGTGCCAGCAGCTTAGCCGGCAGGGGGCTAAGTCAGCCCCAGCATTTT. Translated: CASSLAGRGLSQPQHF.

This sequence joins TRBV11-3 and TRBJ2-7, with 10 bases that match TRBD2. With V trimmed by 0 bases and J by 4 bases, 6 bases remained unmatched. The V gene's germline CDR1 is SGHNT and CDR2 YENEEA. This CDR3 comprises 16 residues. The CDR3 loop reads CASSLDKLAGSYEQYF. DNA for the CDR3: TGTGCCAGCAGCTTAGATAAACTAGCGGGATCGTACGAGCAGTACTTC.

The chain is built from TRBV19 and TRBJ1-2, with 9 positions matching TRBD1. CDR3 length: 17 residues. Germline V gives CDR1 LNHDA, CDR2 SQIVND (reference sequence). V was pared by 7 bases and J by 3 bases, with 15 bases of the junction left unmatched. This CDR3 is CASNRETGTGRHYGYTF. The DNA for the CDR3 is TGTGCCAGTAATCGAGAGACCGGGACAGGGAGACACTATGGCTACACCTTC.

The chain employs TRBV5-1 and TRBJ2-1; no definite D call. Germline CDR1 is SGHRS and CDR2 is YFSETQ. CDR3 length: 14 amino acids. Trimming shortened V by 1 base and J by 7 bases, and 12 bases separated the two germline ends. For the CDR3, the DNA is TGCGCCAGCAGCTTGCGACTCCTTGAGAATGAGCAGTTCTTC. Its translation: CASSLRLLENEQFF.

The rearrangement joins TRBV12-5 to TRBJ2-1; 10 bases line up with TRBD2. The CDR3 extends over 15 amino acids. Trimming removed 3 bases from V and 9 bases from J; junction bases left unmatched: 8. CDR1 and CDR2 (germline): LGHNT, FRNRAP. CDR3 in DNA: TGTGCTAGTGGTTTAGGCCTAGCGGGAGTTGGTGAGCAGTTCTTC. Its protein product is CASGLGLAGVGEQFF.

This clone was found once. V and J are TRBV28 and TRBJ2-3, with 7 bases that match TRBD2. J gave up 2 bases and V 4 bases, and 15 bases lay outside the gene matches. The germline gives CDR1 MDHEN, CDR2 SYDVKM. CDR3 length: 18 amino acids. DNA for the CDR3: TGTGCCAGCAGTTCCCATTTTCTCACTAGCGATATCACAGATACGCAGTATTTT. The encoded protein is CASSSHFLTSDITDTQYF.

The chain links TRBV28 to TRBJ2-7; 10 nucleotides align to TRBD1. The length of the CDR3 is 14 residues. V lost 2 bases to trimming and J lost 6 bases; unmatched junction nucleotides: 4. Germline CDR1 MDHEN, CDR2 SYDVKM. The CDR3 nucleotides read TGTGCCAGCAGTTTAATGGGACAGGGGATCGAGCAGTACTTC. Residues: CASSLMGQGIEQYF.

V usage is TRBV2 and J usage is TRBJ2-7; 7 bases are a match to TRBD1. The CDR3 runs 17 residues. The germline gives CDR1 SNHLY, CDR2 FYNNEI. The ends lost 3 bases at V and 2 bases at J; junction bases unmatched: 13. The CDR3 here is CASSDPPTGDNPYEQYF. The CDR3 DNA is TGTGCCAGCAGTGACCCGCCTACAGGGGATAATCCCTACGAGCAGTACTTC.

The chain carries TRBV6-5 and TRBJ1-5, with 8 bases aligning to TRBD1. In germline, CDR1 is MNHEY, CDR2 SVGAGI. Germline trimming cut 6 bases from V and 5 bases from J; bases unmatched to any gene: 6. The CDR3 runs 14 residues. This CDR3 reads CASSLDRVDQPQHF. CDR3 DNA: TGTGCCAGCAGCCTGGACAGGGTGGATCAGCCCCAGCATTTT.

The chain joins TRBV15 to TRBJ2-3; D ambiguous. The ends were cut back, 0 bases at V and 5 bases at J, with 12 bases in the middle. The CDR3 loop spans 15 amino acids. Germline V gene data show CDR1 as LNHNV and CDR2 as YYDKDF (reference sequence). CDR3: CATSRDLGRKDTQYF. As DNA, the CDR3 is TGTGCCACCAGCAGAGATCTGGGCCGAAAAGATACGCAGTATTTT. The full variable domain, in which reference TRBV15 and TRBJ2-3 provide the parts outside the CDR3, is DAMVIQNPRYQVTQFGKPVTLSCSQTLNHNVMYWYQQKSSQAPKLLFHYYDKDFNNEADTPDNFQSRRPNTSFCFLDIRSPGLGDTAMYLCATSRDLGRKDTQYFGPGTRLTVL.

The chain links TRBV6-1 to TRBJ1-2, with 7 bases fitting TRBD1. The CDR3 is 17 residues long. V lost 4 bases and J lost 2; bases outside the gene matches: 13. Looked up from germline, CDR1 is MNHNS and CDR2 is SASEGT. CDR3 amino acids: CASSVHPGQVENYGYTF. The CDR3 DNA reads TGTGCCAGCAGTGTCCATCCCGGACAGGTAGAAAACTATGGCTACACCTTC.

The rearrangement uses TRBV27 and TRBJ2-7; 15 positions agree with TRBD2. The V segment lost 3 bases and the J segment 3 bases; nucleotides outside the gene matches: 0. The germline gives CDR1 MNHEY, CDR2 SMNVEV (reference sequence). The CDR3 has 15 amino acids. Here the CDR3 reads CASSLGLAGGYEQYF. DNA of the CDR3: TGTGCCAGCAGTTTGGGACTAGCGGGAGGCTACGAGCAGTACTTC.

This sequence joins TRBV28 and TRBJ2-1; a weak D match, TRBD1 (6 bases). Trimming took 3 bases from V and 6 from J, leaving 15 bases between them. Germline assignment: CDR1 MDHEN and CDR2 SYDVKM. The CDR3 sequence is 15 residues long. CDR3 sequence (DNA): TGTGCCAGCAGTTTCAGCGTCCAAGGGGGCAATGAGCAGTTCTTC. Translation gives CASSFSVQGGNEQFF.

The chain links TRBV15 to TRBJ2-1, with D perhaps matching TRBD2 (6 bases). Germline-derived CDR1 and CDR2 are LNHNV and YYDKDF (reference sequence). This CDR3 region has 15 residues. The V gene lost 7 bases and the J gene lost 0 bases, with 13 bases spanning the gap. In DNA, the CDR3 is TGTGCCACCACCGGGAGCGGCGGCTCCTACAATGAGCAGTTCTTC. It specifies CATTGSGGSYNEQFF.

V usage is TRBV28 and J usage is TRBJ2-7; a weak D match, TRBD2 (5 bases). Germline CDR1 and CDR2: MDHEN and SYDVKM. Deletions cut 3 bases from V and 2 bases from J, with 17 bases between. This CDR3 comprises 16 residues. The CDR3 is CASSLPLGLRAYEQYF. In nucleotides, the CDR3 is TGTGCCAGCAGTTTGCCCCTTGGACTCCGCGCCTACGAGCAGTACTTC.

The V and J genes are TRBV5-5 and TRBJ1-2; TRBD1 is a possible D gene (5 bases). This CDR3 contains 13 residues. The V and J ends lost 2 bases and 7 bases respectively, with 12 bases between them. Germline CDR1 reads SGHKS; CDR2 reads YYEKEE (reference sequence). CDR3 bases: TGTGCCAGCAGCTTCGGGACTGAGTTTGGCTACACCTTC. It yields the protein CASSFGTEFGYTF.

The J gene is TRBJ1-1, the V gene TRBV4-1; tentative D call: TRBD1 (5 bases). V was cut by 0 bases and J by 1 base, with 12 bases left in between. The length of the CDR3 is 16 residues. Germline CDR1 reads MGHRA; CDR2 reads YSYEKL. The CDR3: CASSQDTGMGNTEAFF. The DNA of the CDR3 is TGCGCCAGCAGCCAAGATACAGGAATGGGGAACACTGAAGCTTTCTTT.

The gene calls are TRBV27 and TRBJ2-5; 9 positions agree with TRBD2. Germline assignment: CDR1 MNHEY and CDR2 SMNVEV (reference sequence). The CDR3 runs to 16 residues. Unmatched junction bases numbered 9, after V lost 6 bases and J lost 1 base. Here the CDR3 reads CASRVLAGAGQETQYF. CDR3 in DNA: TGTGCCAGCAGGGTTTTAGCGGGAGCAGGCCAAGAGACCCAGTACTTC.

The rearrangement links TRBV19 to TRBJ2-7, with TRBD1 as a possible D gene (6 bases). V was trimmed by 4 bases and J by 3 bases, leaving 16 bases between them. CDR1 and CDR2 from the germline V gene are LNHDA and SQIVND (reference sequence). The CDR3 consists of 15 residues. DNA for the CDR3: TGTGCCAGTAGTAGGGCTGTAGGGGGATTCTACGAGCAGTACTTC. Protein product: CASSRAVGGFYEQYF.